This TCR beta chain appears in the sequencing data of a study of human T cells and chemical hapten exposure. This clonotype was picked up many times. The target antigen is unknown. TCRdb recomputed calls from the RACE reads with MiXCR, one row per CDR3 protein. The repertoire includes more than 75,000 distinct CDR3 sequences, roughly a tenth of them detected once, and 2% to 2.5% sits in the top ten. Time point here: patch test 2, 6 weeks after DPC sensitization. This sample's treatment: therapeutic diphenylcyclopropenone sensitization with weekly scalp DPC. Ahead of applying each patch test, blood was sampled. Study conclusions and caveats: Relative to control repertoires, expanded TCRs gave rise to significantly more large CDR3 similarity clusters.

Germline CDR1 reads LGHDT; CDR2 reads YNNKEL (reference sequence). J was trimmed by 6 bases and V by 4 bases; bases with no gene match: 11. The CDR3 runs to 16 residues. Sequences were derived from whole blood, sampled in connection with sensitization to the hapten diphenylcyclopropenone (DPC). The source is a woman in her forties with alopecia areata. Some clones in this sample may be carry-over from other donors' samples. The chain carries TRBV3-1 and TRBJ2-5; 10 bases map to TRBD2. The CDR3 DNA sequence: TGTGCCAGCAGCCCCTTAGCGGGAGGATCGAGAAAGACCCAGTACTTC. Translation gives CASSPLAGGSRKTQYF.